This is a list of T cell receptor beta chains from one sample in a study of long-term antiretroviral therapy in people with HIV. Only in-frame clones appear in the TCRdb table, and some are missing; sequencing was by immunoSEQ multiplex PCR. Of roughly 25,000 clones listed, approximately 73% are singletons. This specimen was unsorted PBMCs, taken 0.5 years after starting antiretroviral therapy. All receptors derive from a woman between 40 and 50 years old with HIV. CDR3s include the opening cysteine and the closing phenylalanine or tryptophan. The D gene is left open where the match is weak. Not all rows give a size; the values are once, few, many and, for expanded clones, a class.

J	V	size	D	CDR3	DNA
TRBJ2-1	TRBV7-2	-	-	CASRRVSNEQFF	TGTGCCAGCAGACGGGTGTCGAATGAGCAGTTCTTC
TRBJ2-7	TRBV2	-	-	CASSEETETHYEQYF	TGTGCCAGCAGCGAGGAGACAGAGACTCACTACGAGCAGTACTTC
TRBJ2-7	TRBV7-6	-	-	CASSPESSYEQYF	TGTGCCAGCAGCCCCGAAAGCTCCTACGAGCAGTACTTC
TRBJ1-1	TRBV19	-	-	CASKAGETEAFF	TGTGCCAGTAAGGCCGGGGAGACTGAAGCTTTCTTT
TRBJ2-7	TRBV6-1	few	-	CASKETSYEQYF	TGTGCCAGCAAGGAGACATCCTACGAGCAGTACTTC
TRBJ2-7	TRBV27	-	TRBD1	CASRRSGTGGSYEQYF	TGTGCCAGCAGGCGATCCGGGACAGGGGGGTCCTACGAGCAGTACTTC
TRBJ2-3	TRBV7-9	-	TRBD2	CASSSPGGSTDTQYF	TGTGCCAGCAGCTCCCCGGGGGGGAGCACAGATACGCAGTATTTT
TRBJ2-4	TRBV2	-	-	CASSEGTAQYF	TGTGCCAGCAGTGAAGGGACCGCTCAGTACTTC
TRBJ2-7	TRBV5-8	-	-	CASSLRGRQVLYEQYF	TGTGCCAGCAGCTTGCGGGGGCGACAGGTTCTTTACGAGCAGTACTTC
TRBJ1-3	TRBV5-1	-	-	CASRRDGGSGNTIYF	TGCGCCAGCAGGAGAGATGGTGGGAGTGGAAACACCATATATTTT
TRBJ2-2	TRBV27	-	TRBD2	CASSPAGGGELFF	TGTGCCAGCAGCCCAGCGGGAGGCGGGGAGCTGTTTTTT
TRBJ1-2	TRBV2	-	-	CASSDGGYGYTF	TGTGCCAGCAGTGACGGCGGGTATGGCTACACCTTC
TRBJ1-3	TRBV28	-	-	CASSLFRGSGNTIYF	TGTGCCAGCAGTTTATTCCGGGGATCTGGAAACACCATATATTTT
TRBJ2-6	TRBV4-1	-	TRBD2	CASSRGGPIFSGANVLTF	TGCGCCAGCAGTCGGGGGGGACCGATCTTTTCTGGGGCCAACGTCCTGACTTTC
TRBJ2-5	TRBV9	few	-	CASSPNKGTTQYF	TGTGCCAGCAGCCCAAACAAGGGGACGACCCAGTACTTC